This is a list of T cell receptor beta chains from one sample in a study of beta chain features in type 1 diabetes. TCRdb's table, derived via immunoSEQ multiplex PCR, lists solely in-frame clones and lacks some. The table lists more than 300,000 clones, about 16% of them singletons. The sample was naive CD4+ T cells from blood. These receptors all stem from a woman aged 18-30 years in good health. Both conserved end residues are part of each CDR3. Each record gives: J gene, clone size, D gene, V gene, CDR3 protein, CDR3 DNA. A D gene is named only where the DNA matches it firmly. The size of a clone is reported for some rows only, either as once, few or many, or as a class for expanded clones.

J: TRBJ1-1; size: -; D: -; V: TRBV27; CDR3: CASSLQSNTEAFF; DNA: TGTGCCAGCAGTTTACAGTCGAACACTGAAGCTTTCTTT
J: TRBJ2-7; size: -; D: TRBD2; V: TRBV18; CDR3: CASSRRSGSTQTYEQYF; DNA: TGTGCCAGCTCACGACGTAGCGGGAGCACACAAACCTACGAGCAGTACTTC
J: TRBJ2-1; size: few; D: -; V: TRBV7-3; CDR3: CASSPDRLPRGEQFF; DNA: TGTGCCAGCAGCCCAGACAGGCTGCCTCGGGGCGAGCAGTTCTTC
J: TRBJ1-1; size: -; D: -; V: TRBV29-1; CDR3: CSTWGVDNTEAFF; DNA: TGCAGCACCTGGGGGGTTGATAACACTGAAGCTTTCTTT
J: TRBJ2-3; size: -; D: TRBD2; V: TRBV30; CDR3: CAWSMSSGGPTDTQYF; DNA: TGTGCCTGGAGTATGTCTAGCGGAGGCCCCACAGATACGCAGTATTTT
J: TRBJ2-1; size: few; D: -; V: TRBV15; CDR3: CATSARQDSYNEQFF; DNA: TGTGCCACCAGCGCAAGACAGGATTCCTACAATGAGCAGTTCTTC
J: TRBJ2-2; size: -; D: TRBD2; V: TRBV2; CDR3: CATTSGRGTGELFF; DNA: TGTGCCACTACTAGCGGGAGAGGAACCGGGGAGCTGTTTTTT
J: TRBJ2-5; size: few; D: -; V: TRBV29-1; CDR3: CSVSHGRGSETQYF; DNA: TGCAGCGTCTCGCACGGCAGGGGCTCTGAGACCCAGTACTTC
J: TRBJ2-7; size: few; D: -; V: TRBV7-3; CDR3: CASSFRAGLEQYF; DNA: TGTGCCAGCAGCTTCCGCGCAGGCCTCGAGCAGTACTTC
J: TRBJ2-5; size: -; D: -; V: TRBV25-1; CDR3: CASSESTVRETQYF; DNA: TGTGCCAGCAGTGAGTCGACAGTTCGAGAGACCCAGTACTTC
J: TRBJ2-1; size: -; D: -; V: TRBV11-2; CDR3: CASSLSTTTYNEQFF; DNA: TGTGCCAGCAGCTTAAGTACTACAACCTACAATGAGCAGTTCTTC
J: TRBJ2-1; size: few; D: -; V: TRBV5-4; CDR3: CASSQTGFGLFF; DNA: TGTGCCAGCAGCCAAACAGGGTTCGGTCTGTTCTTC
J: TRBJ1-2; size: once; D: -; V: TRBV6-5; CDR3: CASSYGPGSYGYTF; DNA: TGTGCCAGCAGTTACGGTCCGGGAAGCTATGGCTACACCTTC
J: TRBJ1-5; size: few; D: -; V: TRBV29-1; CDR3: CSVEAGSRQPQHF; DNA: TGCAGCGTTGAGGCAGGGTCGCGGCAGCCCCAGCATTTT
J: TRBJ1-1; size: few; D: TRBD1; V: TRBV6-5; CDR3: CASSYETGQGTTEAFF; DNA: TGTGCCAGCAGTTACGAAACGGGACAGGGTACGACTGAAGCTTTCTTT
J: TRBJ2-1; size: -; D: TRBD1; V: TRBV7-9; CDR3: CASVLTGVGNNEQFF; DNA: TGTGCCAGCGTCCTGACAGGGGTCGGGAACAATGAGCAGTTCTTC
J: TRBJ2-1; size: few; D: -; V: TRBV9; CDR3: CASSVVATRNNEQFF; DNA: TGTGCCAGCAGCGTAGTTGCGACTAGGAACAATGAGCAGTTCTTC
J: TRBJ2-5; size: -; D: -; V: TRBV18; CDR3: CASSPDYQETQYF; DNA: TGTGCCAGCTCTCCGGACTACCAAGAGACCCAGTACTTC
J: TRBJ1-3; size: -; D: TRBD1; V: TRBV6-5; CDR3: CASSQTGGSGNTIYF; DNA: TGTGCCAGCAGTCAAACAGGGGGCTCTGGAAACACCATATATTTT
J: TRBJ2-7; size: few; D: TRBD1; V: TRBV29-1; CDR3: CSVWDRGPYEQYF; DNA: TGCAGCGTTTGGGACAGGGGCCCCTACGAGCAGTACTTC
J: TRBJ2-4; size: few; D: -; V: TRBV6-4; CDR3: CASSDTGRVNIQYF; DNA: TGTGCCAGCAGTGACACAGGGAGGGTAAACATTCAGTACTTC
J: TRBJ2-1; size: -; D: TRBD1; V: TRBV6-5; CDR3: CASRPRGPNNEQFF; DNA: TGTGCCAGCAGGCCCAGGGGGCCCAACAATGAGCAGTTCTTC
J: TRBJ2-5; size: -; D: -; V: TRBV5-1; CDR3: CASSASVTQETQYF; DNA: TGCGCCAGCAGCGCTAGCGTTACCCAAGAGACCCAGTACTTC
J: TRBJ2-2; size: -; D: -; V: TRBV18; CDR3: CASSPPRGTGELFF; DNA: TGTGCCAGCTCACCACCACGAGGGACCGGGGAGCTGTTTTTT
J: TRBJ1-3; size: few; D: -; V: TRBV14; CDR3: CASSQDPAGHSGNTIYF; DNA: TGTGCCAGCAGCCAAGATCCCGCAGGGCACTCTGGAAACACCATATATTTT
J: TRBJ2-5; size: -; D: TRBD2; V: TRBV27; CDR3: CASSLWGAGGRETQYF; DNA: TGTGCCAGCAGTTTGTGGGGAGCGGGAGGTCGAGAGACCCAGTACTTC
J: TRBJ2-1; size: few; D: -; V: TRBV6-1; CDR3: CASSDRGAGPGLF; DNA: TGTGCCAGCAGTGACAGGGGGGCAGGCCCGGGCCTCTTC
J: TRBJ2-7; size: -; D: -; V: TRBV29-1; CDR3: CSVDSETYEQYF; DNA: TGCAGCGTTGACTCGGAGACCTACGAGCAGTACTTC
J: TRBJ1-1; size: -; D: -; V: TRBV28; CDR3: CASGLGGMNTEAFF; DNA: TGTGCCAGCGGCCTCGGAGGGATGAACACTGAAGCTTTCTTT
J: TRBJ1-5; size: few; D: -; V: TRBV28; CDR3: CASSLPGSDQPQHF; DNA: TGTGCCAGCAGTTTGCCAGGGTCAGACCAGCCCCAGCATTTT
J: TRBJ2-5; size: few; D: TRBD1; V: TRBV28; CDR3: CASSWGTEQETQYF; DNA: TGTGCCAGCAGTTGGGGGACAGAACAAGAGACCCAGTACTTC
J: TRBJ1-2; size: -; D: -; V: TRBV29-1; CDR3: CSVTRSARRQNNYGYTF; DNA: TGCAGCGTCACCCGATCTGCGAGGCGCCAGAATAACTATGGCTACACCTTC
J: TRBJ2-6; size: -; D: -; V: TRBV5-1; CDR3: CASSLVLGAGANVLTF; DNA: TGCGCCAGCAGCTTGGTATTGGGGGCAGGGGCCAACGTCCTGACTTTC
J: TRBJ1-5; size: -; D: TRBD1; V: TRBV30; CDR3: CAWSYIGGGQPQHF; DNA: TGTGCCTGGAGTTATATAGGGGGCGGGCAGCCCCAGCATTTT
J: TRBJ1-5; size: -; D: TRBD1; V: TRBV20-1; CDR3: CSAPRDSVQHF; DNA: TGCAGTGCCCCACGGGACAGCGTCCAGCATTTT
J: TRBJ2-7; size: -; D: -; V: TRBV28; CDR3: CASSRSGLGDEQYF; DNA: TGTGCCAGCAGCCGTAGCGGCTTAGGAGACGAGCAGTACTTC
J: TRBJ2-6; size: few; D: -; V: TRBV6-5; CDR3: CASSYEHTGANVLTF; DNA: TGTGCCAGCAGTTACGAACATACTGGGGCCAACGTCCTGACTTTC
J: TRBJ2-3; size: -; D: TRBD1; V: TRBV25-1; CDR3: CASSEGQTSTDTQYF; DNA: TGTGCCAGCAGTGAGGGACAGACTAGCACAGATACGCAGTATTTT
J: TRBJ1-4; size: few; D: TRBD1; V: TRBV7-2; CDR3: CASSAGQGPNEKLFF; DNA: TGTGCCAGCAGCGCCGGACAGGGCCCTAATGAAAAACTGTTTTTT
J: TRBJ2-1; size: few; D: -; V: TRBV5-4; CDR3: CASSLGRGNSYNEQFF; DNA: TGTGCCAGCAGCTTGGGTAGAGGGAACTCCTACAATGAGCAGTTCTTC
J: TRBJ2-1; size: -; D: -; V: TRBV28; CDR3: CASSSHRVETEQFF; DNA: TGTGCCAGCAGTTCACACAGGGTTGAAACTGAGCAGTTCTTC
J: TRBJ2-3; size: few; D: TRBD2; V: TRBV18; CDR3: CASSPALAGFTDTQYF; DNA: TGTGCCAGCTCACCCGCACTAGCGGGGTTCACAGATACGCAGTATTTT
J: TRBJ2-1; size: few; D: TRBD2; V: TRBV4-1; CDR3: CASREGGSYNEQFF; DNA: TGCGCCAGCCGGGAGGGCGGGTCCTACAATGAGCAGTTCTTC
J: TRBJ1-2; size: -; D: -; V: TRBV13; CDR3: CASSLLSYGYTF; DNA: TGTGCCAGCAGCTTACTTAGCTATGGCTACACCTTC
J: TRBJ2-7; size: few; D: -; V: TRBV6-5; CDR3: CASSSTTKDEQYF; DNA: TGTGCCAGCAGTAGTACTACGAAAGACGAGCAGTACTTC
J: TRBJ2-2; size: -; D: TRBD1; V: TRBV27; CDR3: CASSSRRQGEYTGELFF; DNA: TGTGCCAGCAGTTCTCGGAGACAGGGGGAGTATACCGGGGAGCTGTTTTTT
J: TRBJ1-5; size: -; D: TRBD1; V: TRBV2; CDR3: CASSEQGAWQPQHF; DNA: TGTGCCAGCAGTGAACAGGGGGCATGGCAGCCCCAGCATTTT
J: TRBJ2-5; size: few; D: -; V: TRBV6-5; CDR3: CASSSGRETQYF; DNA: TGTGCCAGCAGTTCGGGTAGGGAGACCCAGTACTTC
J: TRBJ2-1; size: few; D: TRBD2; V: TRBV9; CDR3: CASSPRLAGYNEQFF; DNA: TGTGCCAGCAGCCCTAGACTAGCGGGGTACAATGAGCAGTTCTTC
J: TRBJ1-1; size: -; D: -; V: TRBV30; CDR3: CAWSSGNTEAFF; DNA: TGTGCCTGGAGCTCAGGGAACACTGAAGCTTTCTTT
J: TRBJ2-1; size: -; D: TRBD2; V: TRBV11-2; CDR3: CASSSGTSGGPPFF; DNA: TGTGCCAGCAGCTCCGGGACTAGCGGGGGTCCCCCGTTCTTC